This TCR beta chain was documented in a study of identical twins. Overall study results and limits: Shared out-of-frame alpha sequences (those common to twins) showed excess low generation probability.

MiXCR, applied by TCRdb to the 5' RACE reads, yields one record per CDR3 protein. Of some 760,000 distinct CDR3 sequences detected, 18% appear once; the ten largest clones hold over 10%. Germline V gene lookup returns CDR1 SGHTA and CDR2 FQGNSA. The CDR3 runs 16 residues. Trimming cost V 1 base and J 7 bases; bases outside gene matches: 8. Regarding this clonotype: Its antigen remains unidentified.

These data were likewise used in another study, on T cells expressing NK-cell markers. That paper adds: Top CD8+ clonotypes included the dominant CD3+CD56+NKG2C+ clonotypes in six donors.

This sequence was found in a woman aged 18-29 years in good health. The chain employs TRBV7-2 and TRBJ2-1, with 9 bases identical to TRBD2. The material sequenced was PBMCs. CDR3 nucleotide sequence: TGTGCCAGCAGCTTAGTGCGGGCTAGCGGGACAAATGAGCAGTTCTTC. It encodes CASSLVRASGTNEQFF.